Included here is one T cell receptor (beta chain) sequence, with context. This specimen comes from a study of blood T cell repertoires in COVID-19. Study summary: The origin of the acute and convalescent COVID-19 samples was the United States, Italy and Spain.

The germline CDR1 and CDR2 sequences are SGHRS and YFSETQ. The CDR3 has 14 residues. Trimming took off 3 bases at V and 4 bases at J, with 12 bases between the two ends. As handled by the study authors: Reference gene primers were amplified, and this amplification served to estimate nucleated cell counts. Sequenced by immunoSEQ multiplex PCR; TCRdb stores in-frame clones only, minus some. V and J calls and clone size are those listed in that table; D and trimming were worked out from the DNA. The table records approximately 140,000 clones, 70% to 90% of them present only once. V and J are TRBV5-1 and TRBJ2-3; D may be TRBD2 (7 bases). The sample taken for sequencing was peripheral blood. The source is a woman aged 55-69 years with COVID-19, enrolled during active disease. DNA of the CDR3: TGCGCCAGCAGCTCCAAGGGGGGGGCAGATACGCAGTATTTT. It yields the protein CASSSKGGADTQYF. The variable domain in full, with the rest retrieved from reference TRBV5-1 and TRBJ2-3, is KAGVTQTPRYLIKTRGQQVTLSCSPISGHRSVSWYQQTPGQGLQFLFEYFSETQRNKGNFPGRFSGRQFSNSRSEMNVSTLELGDSALYLCASSSKGGADTQYFGPGTRLTVL.